These T cell receptor beta chains were read from a single sample in a study of OX40 agonist ivuxolimab in advanced cancers. Profiled with immunoSEQ multiplex PCR; TCRdb holds only in-frame clones, not every one. The table lists about 110,000 clones, around 93% of them singletons. This specimen consisted of CD4+ or CD8+ T cells sorted from blood, obtained in a trial of the OX40 agonist ivuxolimab. Source of these receptors: an adult with an advanced solid tumor such as melanoma, head and neck, liver or kidney cancer. CDR3s leave out the opening cysteine and the closing phenylalanine or tryptophan.

V gene,CDR3 length,CDR3 protein
TRBV5-4,14,ASSLESSGGAETQY
TRBV6-6,9,ASSGPYEQY
TRBV5-1,12,ASSFGQGQETQY
TRBV10-3,12,AISAGEGLQPQH
TRBV18,14,ASSPPGQGIRKTQY
TRBV6-1,9,ASRQQGKAF
TRBV5-1,15,ASSLDPVTNSGNTIY
TRBV6-6,13,ASSQGRGGGNTQY
TRBV5-8,11,ASGRQGVYEQY
TRBV6-1,11,ASSRDRGSEQY
TRBV23-1,13,ASSQEDSSHQPQH
TRBV7-9,11,ASSREPDYGYT
TRBV5-1,13,ASSLSPDSYNEQF
TRBV6-5,12,ASRRDSENTEAF
TRBV5-5,15,ASSLGTGTGGTDTQY
TRBV5-8,12,ASAEGAWQETQY
TRBV7-8,12,ASSLDKSSYEQY
TRBV6-1,12,ASSWGAGNEKLF
TRBV5-4,14,ASSLDRQSSYNEQF
TRBV4-1,13,ASSQGGTLQETQY
TRBV4-2,14,ASSRERPGGNEKLF
TRBV5-1,10,ASSPRTGELF
TRBV7-9,13,ASSLGGWGVSPLH
TRBV11-2,11,ASSAGGYNEQF
TRBV10-1,14,ASSAGLAGGGNEQF
TRBV5-8,13,ASSPLSGGFYGYT
TRBV7-3,11,ASSLTALETQY
TRBV6-5,11,ASSYQEGNTIY
TRBV7-9,12,ASSFDLSYNEQF
TRBV23-1,17,ASSRGGISSPVNTGELF
TRBV7-8,13,ASSLSRQNNYGYT
TRBV5-1,14,ASSRSGSVGYNEQF
TRBV19,12,ASSIGGGQETQY
TRBV10-3,13,AISEGQGARNIQY
TRBV5-6,14,ASSLAGGPVYTEAF
TRBV29-1,12,SVVIAGVGETQY
TRBV6-1,14,ASSEPSGSSYNEQF
TRBV29-1,11,SGITGGLGEQY
TRBV5-6,12,ASSLAVSGTEAF
TRBV6-6,11,ASSHNLGETQY
TRBV10-1,13,ASSEIAGGQETQY
TRBV5-5,12,ASRLLPGDTEAF
TRBV2,12,ARSGGDSYNEQF
TRBV25-1,13,ASSVIQGPYNEQF
TRBV19,12,ASSMKGAGNTIY
TRBV6-1,11,ASGTSANYEQY
TRBV7-9,12,ASSFGTEQGEQY
TRBV10-3,11,AISEGTGDEQF
TRBV11-2,12,ASSALGGTGELF
TRBV7-9,14,ASSLEAGASFGGYT
TRBV6-1,15,ASSAPSGTGAYNEQF
TRBV10-1,12,ASSRDRVLNTQY
TRBV5-1,15,ASTYGTSGPGFNEQF
TRBV27,13,ASSSPGSAGPEQF
TRBV27,15,ASSPGTEFANTGELF
TRBV29-1,11,SVEGGSTDTQY
TRBV11-2,12,ASSLVGGNTEAF
TRBV2,13,ASSVRGQANYGYT
TRBV29-1,13,SVGTPEGTNEKLF